The 30 T cell receptor beta chains presented below share a single source sample, sequenced in a study of blood T cell repertoires in COVID-19. Profiling relied on immunoSEQ multiplex PCR, and the TCRdb table lists in-frame clones only, not all of them. This table holds roughly 250,000 clones, over 75% found once. Input material: peripheral blood. Receptors were obtained from a human donor in a cohort sampled during active COVID-19.

The V call is TRBV7-2, the J call TRBJ2-3; TRBD1 aligns across 7 bases. CDR1 and CDR2 from the germline V gene are SGHTA and FQGNSA. V was clipped by 1 base and J by 6 bases; unmatched bases: 4. The CDR3 totals 14 residues. The DNA for the CDR3 is TGTGCCAGCAGCTTAGGACAGGGCTCCGATACGCAGTATTTT. As protein: CASSLGQGSDTQYF.

The chain employs TRBV4-2 and TRBJ2-3; perhaps TRBD2 as D (6 bases). This CDR3 spans 15 amino acids. Germline V gives CDR1 LGHNA, CDR2 YNFKEQ. Trimming took 4 bases from V and 0 from J, leaving 11 bases between them. CDR3 bases: TGTGCCAGCAGCCCCCTTCGGGGGAGCACAGATACGCAGTATTTT. It encodes CASSPLRGSTDTQYF.

In nucleotides, the CDR3 is TGTGCCAGCAGCTTGCCGGGACAGGGGACCTACGAGCAGTACTTC. It specifies CASSLPGQGTYEQYF. The genes are TRBV5-5 and TRBJ2-7, with TRBD1 matching 10 bases. CDR1 SGHKS and CDR2 YYEKEE come from the germline V gene (reference sequence). V shed 1 base and J 2 bases; nucleotides not matched to a gene: 3. This CDR3 spans 15 amino acids.

Only a few counts were recorded for this clone. The gene calls are TRBV3-1 (or the pseudogene TRBV3-2) and TRBJ2-5; D is ambiguous. The germline V gene encodes CDR1 LGHDT and CDR2 YNNKEL (reference sequence). The V gene lost 0 bases and the J gene lost 3 bases, with 2 bases spanning the gap. The length of the CDR3 is 12 residues. The CDR3 nucleotides are TGTGCCAGCAGCCAAGATAAAGAGACCCAGTACTTC. It encodes CASSQDKETQYF.

This clone was picked up many times. The V and J genes are TRBV28 and TRBJ1-6; D perhaps matches TRBD1 (5 bases). The CDR3 contains 15 residues. Germline-derived CDR1 and CDR2 are MDHEN and SYDVKM. Trimming pared 3 bases from V and 7 bases from J, leaving 13 bases between. DNA for the CDR3: TGTGCCAGCAGTTTTTCACGGGGGGTCAATTCACCCCTCCACTTT. It specifies CASSFSRGVNSPLHF.

On this clone itself: A read error may produce the germline difference seen at one junction end. The CDR3 spells CASSDSGYEQYF. The CDR3 DNA follows: TGTGCCAGCAGTGACTCCGGCTACGAGCAGTACTTC. This chain joins TRBV6-5 and TRBJ2-7, with D uncertain. CDR3 length equals 12 residues. In germline, CDR1 is MNHEY, CDR2 SVGAGI.

The chain has TRBV19 and TRBJ1-1; D is perhaps TRBD1 (6 bases). The V end was cut by 1 base, the J end by 7 bases, with 16 bases between. Germline CDR1 LNHDA, CDR2 SQIVND (reference sequence). CDR3 size: 15 residues. CDR3 amino acids: CASSIVPRGGSEAFF. The CDR3 DNA is TGTGCCAGTAGTATAGTCCCCAGGGGCGGCAGTGAAGCTTTCTTT. The full variable domain, rest sourced from reference TRBV19 and TRBJ1-1, is DGGITQSPKYLFRKEGQNVTLSCEQNLNHDAMYWYRQDPGQGLRLIYYSQIVNDFQKGDIAEGYSVSREKKESFPLTVTSAQKNPTAFYLCASSIVPRGGSEAFFGQGTRLTVV.

A note on this clone: One end of the junction fails to match germline, which may point to a read error. V and J are TRBV14 and TRBJ2-1, with TRBD2 matching over 10 bases. CDR1 and CDR2 from the germline V gene are SGHDN and FVKESK. This CDR3 has 13 residues. In DNA form, the CDR3 reads TGTGCCAGCAGCCCCAGCGGGAGGGCCTACGAGATCTTC. Its protein product is CASSPSGRAYEIF.

The V and J genes are TRBV4-1 and TRBJ2-3, with 8 bases fitting TRBD1. The CDR3 consists of 18 residues. Germline V gene sequence: CDR1 MGHRA, CDR2 YSYEKL. V was clipped by 2 bases and J by 1 base; unmatched bases: 11. The CDR3 nucleotides read TGCGCCAGCAGCCAAATGTTTCTGTCGGGACAGGGCACAGATACGCAGTATTTT. It is translated as CASSQMFLSGQGTDTQYF.

J is TRBJ2-7 and V is TRBV5-4; D gene unclear. The CDR3 is 14 amino acids. Germline loops: CDR1 SGHNT, CDR2 YYREEE (reference sequence). V dropped 2 bases and J dropped 0 bases, with 9 bases sitting between them. The CDR3 here is CASSFLASSYEQYF. CDR3 sequence (DNA): TGTGCCAGCAGCTTTTTGGCTAGCTCCTACGAGCAGTACTTC.

The chain combines TRBV5-1 with TRBJ2-5, with D perhaps TRBD1 (6 bases). Germline V gene sequence: CDR1 SGHRS, CDR2 YFSETQ. CDR3 length: 16 amino acids. V was cut by 1 base and J by 2 bases, with 15 bases left in between. CDR3 coding DNA: TGCGCCAGCAGCTTGCCCAGGGGTATAGGACAAGAGACCCAGTACTTC. Protein: CASSLPRGIGQETQYF.

This clone was recorded a few times. V gene TRBV6-5 combines with J gene TRBJ1-3; D is uncertain. Germline values: CDR1 MNHEY, CDR2 SVGAGI. The CDR3 runs 13 residues. V shed 7 bases and J shed 7 bases, with 14 bases lying between them. CDR3 nucleotide sequence: TGTGCCAGCAAGTGGCCCGGAGGGAACACCATATATTTT. The encoded protein is CASKWPGGNTIYF.

V gene TRBV5-1 combines with J gene TRBJ1-6; 12 positions agree with TRBD1. This CDR3 contains 15 residues. With 4 bases clipped from V and 12 bases from J, the junction kept 8 bases outside the gene matches. Germline V lookup: CDR1 SGHRS, CDR2 YFSETQ. The CDR3 bases are TGCGCCAGCAGCGAGGACCGGGACAGGGGGCAACCCCTCCACTTT. This sequence encodes CASSEDRDRGQPLHF.

This chain joins TRBV18 and TRBJ1-3, with 7 bases aligning to TRBD1. V was pared by 6 bases and J by 2 bases, with 7 bases of the junction left unmatched. This CDR3 is built from 15 residues. The germline V gene has CDR1 KGHSH and CDR2 LQKENI. CDR3 DNA: TGTGCCAGCTCTCGCGACAGGGCACCTGGAAACACCATATATTTT. It translates to CASSRDRAPGNTIYF. Based on the CDR3 plus reference TRBV18 and TRBJ1-3, the full variable domain is NAGVMQNPRHLVRRRGQEARLRCSPMKGHSHVYWYRQLPEEGLKFMVYLQKENIIDESGMPKERFSAEFPKEGPSILRIQQVVRGDSAAYFCASSRDRAPGNTIYFGEGSWLTVV.

The J gene is TRBJ2-2, the V gene TRBV18, with 7 bases fitting TRBD1. There are 16 residues in the CDR3. Germline V gives CDR1 KGHSH, CDR2 LQKENI. V shed 5 bases and J 1 base; nucleotides not matched to a gene: 7. Here the CDR3 reads CASSSRTGENTGELFF. CDR3 nucleotide sequence: TGTGCCAGCTCATCAAGGACAGGCGAGAACACCGGGGAGCTGTTTTTT.

V gene TRBV2 combines with J gene TRBJ2-7, with D maybe TRBD2 (5 bases). With 1 base removed from V and 6 bases from J, the gap between germline ends came to 13 bases. The CDR3 is 14 amino acids. Germline V gene sequence: CDR1 SNHLY, CDR2 FYNNEI. The CDR3 loop is CASSEDPGRGEQYF. The CDR3 nucleotides are TGTGCCAGCAGTGAAGACCCGGGCCGGGGCGAGCAGTACTTC.

The CDR3 here is CASSLDRDRYNQPQHF. DNA of the CDR3: TGTGCCAGCAGCTTAGACCGGGACAGATACAATCAGCCCCAGCATTTT. The genes are TRBV7-2 and TRBJ1-5, with 7 bases aligning to TRBD1. J lost 3 bases, V lost 1 base, and 6 bases had no gene match. Germline lookup yields CDR1 SGHTA and CDR2 FQGNSA. The CDR3 contains 16 residues. Based on the CDR3 plus reference TRBV7-2 and TRBJ1-5, the full variable domain is GAGVSQSPSNKVTEKGKDVELRCDPISGHTALYWYRQSLGQGLEFLIYFQGNSAPDKSGLPSDRFSAERTGGSVSTLTIQRTQQEDSAVYLCASSLDRDRYNQPQHFGDGTRLSIL.

The chain joins TRBV5-1 to TRBJ2-2, with 8 positions matching TRBD2. This CDR3 has 17 residues. The ends lost 4 bases at V and 4 bases at J; junction bases unmatched: 12. The germline gives CDR1 SGHRS, CDR2 YFSETQ. CDR3 loop: CASSGTGTRVATGELFF. The CDR3 coding sequence is TGCGCCAGCAGCGGCACCGGGACTAGGGTGGCCACCGGGGAGCTGTTTTTT.

The chain couples TRBV28 to TRBJ2-7, with D possibly matching TRBD2 (6 bases). CDR3 size: 14 residues. V was clipped by 3 bases and J by 7 bases, with 16 bases between them. Germline CDR1 reads MDHEN; CDR2 reads SYDVKM. Here the CDR3 DNA reads TGTGCCAGCAGTTTCGTGGCTAGCGCGGGAGAGCAGTACTTC. Its translation: CASSFVASAGEQYF.

This clone was recorded only once. V gene TRBV7-8 combines with J gene TRBJ2-7, with 8 bases matching TRBD1. The CDR3 runs to 14 residues. CDR1 and CDR2 (germline): SGHVS, FQNEAQ. With 5 bases clipped from V and 5 bases from J, the junction kept 8 bases outside the gene matches. CDR3: CASSENRGANEQYF. For the CDR3, the DNA is TGTGCCAGCAGCGAGAACAGGGGGGCCAACGAGCAGTACTTC.

The V call is TRBV18, the J call TRBJ2-3; D remains unclear. CDR1 KGHSH and CDR2 LQKENI come from the germline V gene. This CDR3 has 13 amino acids. Trimming shortened V by 5 bases and J by 6 bases, and 12 bases separated the two germline ends. CDR3: CASSNFEFDTQYF. CDR3 bases: TGTGCCAGCTCAAACTTCGAGTTTGATACGCAGTATTTT.

The chain carries TRBV28 and TRBJ2-7; TRBD2 matches 8 bases. Germline assignment: CDR1 MDHEN and CDR2 SYDVKM. This CDR3 region has 15 residues. J was trimmed by 6 bases and V by 5 bases; bases with no gene match: 12. This CDR3 is CASSPGGLARGEQYF. DNA for the CDR3: TGTGCCAGCAGTCCGGGAGGGCTAGCGCGGGGCGAGCAGTACTTC.

The chain carries TRBV11-2 and TRBJ2-7; TRBD1 matches at 7 bases. The CDR3 is 16 residues long. Germline assignment: CDR1 SGHAT and CDR2 FQNNGV. V dropped 4 bases and J dropped 3; count of bases not matched to a gene: 12. CDR3 region: CASSSIGWAGGYEQYF. The CDR3, as DNA: TGTGCCAGCAGCTCCATCGGGTGGGCAGGGGGCTACGAGCAGTACTTC.

A few counts support this clone. The germline gene is not matched at one end of the junction; a read error may be the cause. The genes are TRBV7-7 and TRBJ1-1; D possibly corresponds to TRBD1 (6 bases). The CDR3 is made up of 16 amino acids. Germline CDR1 reads SSHAT; CDR2 reads FNYEAQ (reference sequence). The CDR3 spells CASSSIGAGVNTEAFF. Here the CDR3 DNA reads TGTGCTAGCAGCTCTATAGGGGCAGGGGTGAACACTGAAGCTTTCTTT.

The chain employs TRBV7-3 and TRBJ2-4; D gene unclear. CDR1 is SGHTA, CDR2 FQGTGA, per germline. This CDR3 spans 16 amino acids. V gave up 7 bases and J gave up 0 bases, with 16 bases separating them. CDR3 sequence reads: CASNLAENLAKNIQYF. In nucleotides, the CDR3 is TGTGCCAGCAATTTAGCAGAAAACCTAGCCAAAAACATTCAGTACTTC. The complete variable domain, with remaining parts taken from reference TRBV7-3 and TRBJ2-4, reads GAGVSQTPSNKVTEKGKYVELRCDPISGHTALYWYRQSLGQGPEFLIYFQGTGAADDSGLPNDRFFAVRPEGSVSTLKIQRTERGDSAVYLCASNLAENLAKNIQYFGAGTRLSVL.

CDR3 residues: CASSELFTATSGRVNEQFF. In nucleotides, the CDR3 is TGTGCCAGCAGTGAACTTTTCACCGCGACTAGCGGGAGGGTCAATGAGCAGTTCTTC. The chain uses TRBV6-1 and TRBJ2-1; 14 positions agree with TRBD2. Germline V gene sequence: CDR1 MNHNS, CDR2 SASEGT. The V segment lost 2 bases and the J segment 6 bases; nucleotides outside the gene matches: 12. The length of the CDR3 is 19 residues.

This chain links TRBV3-1 (or the pseudogene TRBV3-2) with TRBJ2-7, with a weak D call TRBD1 (6 bases). With 4 bases removed from V and 3 bases from J, the gap between germline ends came to 10 bases. Germline V gives CDR1 LGHDT, CDR2 YNNKEL (reference sequence). The CDR3 has 13 amino acids. The CDR3 sequence is CASSRGRGYEQYF. The CDR3 nucleotides are TGTGCCAGCAGCCGAGGCAGGGGCTACGAGCAGTACTTC.

This rearrangement joins TRBV5-1 to TRBJ1-1; TRBD1 matches 10 bases. The V and J ends lost 0 bases and 2 bases, in that order; junction bases with no gene match: 4. The CDR3 is 16 residues long. Germline-derived CDR1 and CDR2 are SGHRS and YFSETQ. The CDR3 here is CASSLVGTGVNTEAFF. The CDR3 nucleotides read TGCGCCAGCAGCTTGGTGGGGACAGGGGTAAACACTGAAGCTTTCTTT.

This clone was counted only a few times. V gene TRBV5-6 combines with J gene TRBJ2-5; D remains ambiguous. Germline V gives CDR1 SGHDT, CDR2 YYEEEE. V lost 4 bases, J lost 0 bases, and 7 bases lay in between. CDR3 length: 13 amino acids. The CDR3 DNA follows: TGTGCCAGCAGCGAGACATACCAAGAGACCCAGTACTTC. Its translation is CASSETYQETQYF.

The V call is TRBV20-1, the J call TRBJ2-2, with 7 bases lining up with TRBD1. The V gene end was trimmed by 3 bases and the J gene end by 5 bases; junction bases not matched to a gene: 6. This CDR3 has 14 amino acids. CDR1 and CDR2 from the germline V gene are DFQATT and SNEGSKA (reference sequence). The CDR3 DNA reads as TGCAGTGCTAGTAAGGGGGCCGGGACCGGGGAGCTGTTTTTT. Its translation is CSASKGAGTGELFF.